This T cell receptor (beta chain) comes out of a study of cytomegalovirus exposure and HLA in healthy donors. This clone appeared a single time. Primers included in the PCR were 60 Vbeta and 13 Jbeta primers. The assay was immunoSEQ multiplex PCR, and TCRdb's table has in-frame clones only and misses some. The repertoire has 150,000 or so clones, roughly 76% of them found once; the top ten carry over 4.5%. V gave up 4 bases and J gave up 3 bases, with 13 bases separating them. The CDR3 runs to 15 residues. Germline V gives CDR1 SGHNT, CDR2 YYREEE (reference sequence). Sequencing was done on a sample of PBMCs. This sequence joins TRBV5-4 and TRBJ2-2; a weak D match, TRBD1 (6 bases). The clonotype originates from a woman aged 18-30 years in good health and CMV-seropositive. This CDR3 is CASSLRTAHTGELFF. The CDR3 DNA reads TGTGCCAGCAGCCTAAGGACAGCCCACACCGGGGAGCTGTTTTTT. The entire variable domain, with the rest obtained from reference TRBV5-4 and TRBJ2-2, is as follows: ETGVTQSPTHLIKTRGQQVTLRCSSQSGHNTVSWYQQALGQGPQFIFQYYREEENGRGNFPPRFSGLQFPNYSSELNVNALELDDSALYLCASSLRTAHTGELFFGEGSRLTVL.